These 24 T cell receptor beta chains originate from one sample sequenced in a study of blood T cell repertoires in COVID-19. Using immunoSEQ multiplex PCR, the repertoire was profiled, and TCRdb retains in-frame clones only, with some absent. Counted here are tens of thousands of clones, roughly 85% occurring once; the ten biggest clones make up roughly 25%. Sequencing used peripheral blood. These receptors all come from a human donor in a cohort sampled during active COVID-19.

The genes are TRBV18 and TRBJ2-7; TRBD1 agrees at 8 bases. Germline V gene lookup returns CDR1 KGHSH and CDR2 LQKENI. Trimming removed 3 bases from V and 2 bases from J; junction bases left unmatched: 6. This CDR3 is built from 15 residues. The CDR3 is CASSPQGTGPYEQYF. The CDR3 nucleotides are TGTGCCAGCTCACCCCAGGGGACAGGACCCTACGAGCAGTACTTC. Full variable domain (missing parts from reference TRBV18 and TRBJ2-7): NAGVMQNPRHLVRRRGQEARLRCSPMKGHSHVYWYRQLPEEGLKFMVYLQKENIIDESGMPKERFSAEFPKEGPSILRIQQVVRGDSAAYFCASSPQGTGPYEQYFGPGTRLTVT.

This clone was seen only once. The CDR3 is CASSPRGTGELFF. Here the CDR3 DNA reads TGTGCCAGCAGTCCGCGAGGCACCGGGGAGCTGTTTTTT. The rearrangement uses TRBV12-3 or TRBV12-4 and TRBJ2-2; D call uncertain. The CDR3 contains 13 residues. V was pared by 5 bases and J by 4 bases, with 8 bases between.

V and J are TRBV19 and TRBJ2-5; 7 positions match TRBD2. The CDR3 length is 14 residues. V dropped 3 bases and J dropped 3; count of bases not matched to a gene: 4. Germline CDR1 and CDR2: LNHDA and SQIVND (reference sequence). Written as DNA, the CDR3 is TGTGCCAGTAGTATTATGGCGGGGGAAGAGACCCAGTACTTC. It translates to CASSIMAGEETQYF. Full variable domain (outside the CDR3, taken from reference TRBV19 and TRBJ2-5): DGGITQSPKYLFRKEGQNVTLSCEQNLNHDAMYWYRQDPGQGLRLIYYSQIVNDFQKGDIAEGYSVSREKKESFPLTVTSAQKNPTAFYLCASSIMAGEETQYFGPGTRLLVL.

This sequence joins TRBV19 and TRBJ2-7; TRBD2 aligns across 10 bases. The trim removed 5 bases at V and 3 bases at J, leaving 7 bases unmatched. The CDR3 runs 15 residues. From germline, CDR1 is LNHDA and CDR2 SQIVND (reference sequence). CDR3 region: CASSPLAGELYEQYF. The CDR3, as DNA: TGTGCCAGTAGTCCCCTAGCGGGGGAACTCTACGAGCAGTACTTC. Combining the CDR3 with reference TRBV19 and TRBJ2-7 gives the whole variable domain DGGITQSPKYLFRKEGQNVTLSCEQNLNHDAMYWYRQDPGQGLRLIYYSQIVNDFQKGDIAEGYSVSREKKESFPLTVTSAQKNPTAFYLCASSPLAGELYEQYFGPGTRLTVT.

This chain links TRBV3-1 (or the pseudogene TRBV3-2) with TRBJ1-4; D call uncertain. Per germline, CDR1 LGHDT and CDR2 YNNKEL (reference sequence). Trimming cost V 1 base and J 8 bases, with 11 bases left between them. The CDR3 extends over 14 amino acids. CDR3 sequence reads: CASSQGAGGEKLFF. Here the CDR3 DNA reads TGTGCCAGCAGCCAAGGGGCGGGCGGGGAAAAACTGTTTTTT.

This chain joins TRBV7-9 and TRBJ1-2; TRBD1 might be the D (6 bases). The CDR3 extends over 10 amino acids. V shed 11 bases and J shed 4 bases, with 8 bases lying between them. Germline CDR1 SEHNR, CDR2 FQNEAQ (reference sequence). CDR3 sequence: CAGGAYGYTF. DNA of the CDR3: TGTGCCGGGGGGGCCTATGGCTACACCTTC.

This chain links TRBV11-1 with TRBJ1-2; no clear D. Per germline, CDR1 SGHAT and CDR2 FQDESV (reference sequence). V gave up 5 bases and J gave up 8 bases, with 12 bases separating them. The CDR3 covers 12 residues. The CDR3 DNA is TGTGCCAGCAGCCCCGAGGGTAGGGGCTACACCTTC. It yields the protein CASSPEGRGYTF.

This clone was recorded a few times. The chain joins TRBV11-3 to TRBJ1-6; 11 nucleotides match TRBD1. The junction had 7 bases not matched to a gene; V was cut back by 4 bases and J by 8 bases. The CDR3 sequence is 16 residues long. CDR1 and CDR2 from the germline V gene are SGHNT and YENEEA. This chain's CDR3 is CASSSRDRGWDSPLHF. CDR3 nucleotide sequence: TGTGCCAGCAGCTCGCGGGACAGGGGGTGGGATTCACCCCTCCACTTT.

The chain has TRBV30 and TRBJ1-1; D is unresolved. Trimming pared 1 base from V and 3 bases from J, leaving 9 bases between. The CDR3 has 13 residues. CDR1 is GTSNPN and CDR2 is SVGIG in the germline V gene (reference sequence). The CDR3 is CAWSAGSYTEAFF. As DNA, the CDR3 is TGTGCCTGGAGTGCAGGATCCTACACTGAAGCTTTCTTT.

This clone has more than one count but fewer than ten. The CDR3 loop is CAWGTGQGSEKLFF. DNA for the CDR3: TGTGCCTGGGGGACCGGACAGGGAAGTGAAAAACTGTTTTTT. The chain has TRBV30 and TRBJ1-4; 8 bases fit TRBD1. Germline assignment: CDR1 GTSNPN and CDR2 SVGIG (reference sequence). V shed 5 bases, J shed 7 bases, and the junction held 9 bases outside the gene matches. This CDR3 has 14 amino acids.

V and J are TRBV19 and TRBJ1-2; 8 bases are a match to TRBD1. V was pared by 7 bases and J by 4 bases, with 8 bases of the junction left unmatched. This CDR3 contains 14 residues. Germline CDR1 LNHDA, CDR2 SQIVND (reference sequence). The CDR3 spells CASTPQGAAYGYTF. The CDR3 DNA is TGTGCCAGTACCCCGCAGGGGGCGGCCTATGGCTACACCTTC.

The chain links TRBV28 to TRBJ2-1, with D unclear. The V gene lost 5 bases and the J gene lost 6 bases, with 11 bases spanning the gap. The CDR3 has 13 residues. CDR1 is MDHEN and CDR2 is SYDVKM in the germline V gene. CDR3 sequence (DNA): TGTGCCAGCAGTACCCACGGTTTCAATGAGCAGTTCTTC. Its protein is CASSTHGFNEQFF.

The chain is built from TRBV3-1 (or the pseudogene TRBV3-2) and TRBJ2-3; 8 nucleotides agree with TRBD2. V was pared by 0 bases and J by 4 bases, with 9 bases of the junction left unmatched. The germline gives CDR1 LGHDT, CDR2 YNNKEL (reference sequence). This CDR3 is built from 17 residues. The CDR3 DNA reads TGTGCCAGCAGCCAAGAGCGGGTAGCGGGGTGGGCAGATACGCAGTATTTT. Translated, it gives CASSQERVAGWADTQYF.

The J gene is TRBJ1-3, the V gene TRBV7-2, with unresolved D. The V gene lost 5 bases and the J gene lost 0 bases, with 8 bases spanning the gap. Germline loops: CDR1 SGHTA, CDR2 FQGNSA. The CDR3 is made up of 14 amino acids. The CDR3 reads CASSPGNSGNTIYF. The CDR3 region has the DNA TGTGCCAGCAGCCCGGGTAACTCTGGAAACACCATATATTTT.

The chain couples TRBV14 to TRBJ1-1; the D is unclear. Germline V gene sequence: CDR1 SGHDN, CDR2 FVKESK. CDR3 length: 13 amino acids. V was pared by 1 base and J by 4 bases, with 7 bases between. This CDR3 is CASSQGRTTEAFF. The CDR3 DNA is TGTGCCAGCAGCCAAGGGAGGACCACTGAAGCTTTCTTT.

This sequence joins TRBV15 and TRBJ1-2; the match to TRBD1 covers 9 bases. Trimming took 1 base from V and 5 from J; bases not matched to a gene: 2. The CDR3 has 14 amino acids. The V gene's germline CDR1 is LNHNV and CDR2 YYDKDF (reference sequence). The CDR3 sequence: CATSRVDRGYGYTF. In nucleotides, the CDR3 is TGTGCCACCAGCAGAGTGGACAGGGGTTATGGCTACACCTTC.

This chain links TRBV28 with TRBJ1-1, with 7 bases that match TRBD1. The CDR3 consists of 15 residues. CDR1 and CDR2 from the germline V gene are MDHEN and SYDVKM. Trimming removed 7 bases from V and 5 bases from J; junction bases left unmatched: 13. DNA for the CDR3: TGTGCCAGCAATTATAGGGGGCGCCTGAGAACTGAAGCTTTCTTT. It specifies CASNYRGRLRTEAFF.

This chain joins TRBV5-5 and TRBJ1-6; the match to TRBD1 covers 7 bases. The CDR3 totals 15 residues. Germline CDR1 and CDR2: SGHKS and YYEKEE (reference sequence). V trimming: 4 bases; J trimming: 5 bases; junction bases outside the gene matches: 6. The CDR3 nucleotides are TGTGCCAGCAGCACAGGACAGGTTGATAATTCACCCCTCCACTTT. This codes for CASSTGQVDNSPLHF.

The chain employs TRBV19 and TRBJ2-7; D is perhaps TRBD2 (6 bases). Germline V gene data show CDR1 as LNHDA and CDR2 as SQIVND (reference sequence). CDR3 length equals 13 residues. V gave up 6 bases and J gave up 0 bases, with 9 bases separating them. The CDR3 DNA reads TGTGCCAGTAGCAGACTAGACTCCTACGAGCAGTACTTC. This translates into CASSRLDSYEQYF.

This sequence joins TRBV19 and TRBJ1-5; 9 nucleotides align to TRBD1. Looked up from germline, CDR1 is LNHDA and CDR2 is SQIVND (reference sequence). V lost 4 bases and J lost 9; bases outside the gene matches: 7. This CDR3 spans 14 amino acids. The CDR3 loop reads CASSTGQGMWPQHF. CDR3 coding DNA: TGTGCCAGTAGTACGGGACAGGGCATGTGGCCCCAGCATTTT. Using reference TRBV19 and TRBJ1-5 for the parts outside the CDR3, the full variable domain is DGGITQSPKYLFRKEGQNVTLSCEQNLNHDAMYWYRQDPGQGLRLIYYSQIVNDFQKGDIAEGYSVSREKKESFPLTVTSAQKNPTAFYLCASSTGQGMWPQHFGDGTRLSIL.

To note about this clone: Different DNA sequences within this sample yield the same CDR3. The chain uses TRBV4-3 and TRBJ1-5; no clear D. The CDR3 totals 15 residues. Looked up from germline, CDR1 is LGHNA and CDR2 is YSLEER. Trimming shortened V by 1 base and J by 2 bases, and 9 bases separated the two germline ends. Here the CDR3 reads CASSQGARGNQPQHF. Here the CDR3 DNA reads TGCGCCAGCAGCCAAGGTGCACGGGGCAATCAGCCCCAGCATTTT.

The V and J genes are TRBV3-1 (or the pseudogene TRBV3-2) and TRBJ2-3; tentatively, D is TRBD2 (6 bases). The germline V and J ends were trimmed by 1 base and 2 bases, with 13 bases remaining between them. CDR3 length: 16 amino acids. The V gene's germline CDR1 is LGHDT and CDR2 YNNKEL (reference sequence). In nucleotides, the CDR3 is TGTGCCAGCAGCCAAGGGCGGGGACTTACCACAGATACGCAGTATTTT. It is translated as CASSQGRGLTTDTQYF.

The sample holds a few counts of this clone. As DNA, the CDR3 is TGTGCCAGCTCCCCCCCAGGGTCGATGTCTGGGGCCAACGTCCTGACTTTC. Its protein is CASSPPGSMSGANVLTF. This chain uses TRBV18 with TRBJ2-6, with a weak D call TRBD1 (5 bases). Germline CDR1 and CDR2: KGHSH and LQKENI. This CDR3 is 17 amino acids long. V lost 6 bases and J lost 1, with 16 bases in between.

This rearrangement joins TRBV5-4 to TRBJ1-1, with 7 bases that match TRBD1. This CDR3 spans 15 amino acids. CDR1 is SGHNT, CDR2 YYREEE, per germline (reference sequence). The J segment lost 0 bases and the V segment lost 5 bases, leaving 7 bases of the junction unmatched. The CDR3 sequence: CASRTLDRLNTEAFF. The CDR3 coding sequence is TGTGCCAGCAGAACGCTGGACAGGTTGAACACTGAAGCTTTCTTT. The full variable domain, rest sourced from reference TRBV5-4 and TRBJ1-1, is ETGVTQSPTHLIKTRGQQVTLRCSSQSGHNTVSWYQQALGQGPQFIFQYYREEENGRGNFPPRFSGLQFPNYSSELNVNALELDDSALYLCASRTLDRLNTEAFFGQGTRLTVV.